The 18 T cell receptor beta chains given below trace back to one sample, sequenced in a study of cytomegalovirus exposure and HLA in healthy donors. Amplification used 60 Vbeta primers and 13 Jbeta primers. The assay was immunoSEQ multiplex PCR, and TCRdb's table has in-frame clones only and misses some. The table includes about 200,000 clones, roughly 80% detected once. The sample comprised PBMCs. The receptor set was obtained from a man aged 30 to 39 in good health and CMV-seronegative.

The chain uses TRBV5-6 and TRBJ2-6; D possibly corresponds to TRBD1 (6 bases). V lost 6 bases to trimming and J lost 2 bases, with 12 bases between them. This CDR3 spans 15 amino acids. Looked up from germline, CDR1 is SGHDT and CDR2 is YYEEEE. CDR3 sequence reads: CASTKGETGANVLTF. CDR3 coding DNA: TGTGCCAGCACCAAGGGGGAGACTGGGGCCAACGTCCTGACTTTC.

The chain joins TRBV29-1 to TRBJ2-7; D is perhaps TRBD2 (5 bases). Germline V gene lookup returns CDR1 SQVTM and CDR2 ANQGSEA. Trimming removed 3 bases at V and 6 bases at J, with 9 bases between. This CDR3 contains 11 residues. DNA for the CDR3: TGCAGCGTTGACGGGGAAGGCGAGCAGTACTTC. Protein: CSVDGEGEQYF.

This clone has more than one count but fewer than ten. The chain recombines TRBV5-4 with TRBJ2-3; D is undetermined. CDR1 and CDR2 (germline): SGHNT, YYREEE (reference sequence). V dropped 4 bases and J dropped 6 bases, with 12 bases sitting between them. The CDR3 extends over 13 amino acids. CDR3 DNA: TGTGCCAGCAGCCCCCCCGGGTTCGATACGCAGTATTTT. Protein: CASSPPGFDTQYF.

This clone is a singleton in its sample. V is TRBV4-2 and J is TRBJ1-5, with a tentative D call TRBD1 (5 bases). Trimming left V 0 bases short and J 7 bases short, with 13 bases between. CDR1 is LGHNA, CDR2 YNFKEQ, per germline. The CDR3 is 15 amino acids. CDR3 DNA sequence: TGTGCCAGCAGCCAAGATGGCGACAGCTTGCAGCCCCAGCATTTT. It encodes CASSQDGDSLQPQHF.

The chain is built from TRBV28 and TRBJ2-5, with a tentative D call TRBD1 (6 bases). Deletions cut 9 bases from V and 5 bases from J, with 16 bases between. The CDR3 sequence is 13 residues long. Germline CDR1 is MDHEN and CDR2 is SYDVKM. The CDR3 DNA reads TGTGCCAGTACCCAGGGGATGTCCGAGACCCAGTACTTC. This gives the protein CASTQGMSETQYF.

The chain couples TRBV27 to TRBJ1-6; 8 nucleotides match TRBD1. Germline CDR1 MNHEY, CDR2 SMNVEV (reference sequence). The CDR3 consists of 17 residues. The J segment lost 2 bases and the V segment lost 4 bases, leaving 7 bases of the junction unmatched. The CDR3 sequence is CASSSRTGRAYNSPLHF. The DNA for the CDR3 is TGTGCCAGCAGTTCGAGGACAGGGAGGGCCTATAATTCACCCCTCCACTTT.

This chain joins TRBV11-2 and TRBJ2-7; 8 bases are a match to TRBD2. This CDR3 spans 14 amino acids. Germline CDR1 and CDR2: SGHAT and FQNNGV. Trimming removed 4 bases from V and 5 bases from J; junction bases left unmatched: 7. In DNA form, the CDR3 reads TGTGCCAGCAGCTATTCCACGGGGGGGAACGAGCAGTACTTC. As protein: CASSYSTGGNEQYF.

This clone was detected only once. The genes are TRBV7-8 and TRBJ2-7; 11 nucleotides align to TRBD1. The CDR3 length is 15 residues. Per germline, CDR1 SGHVS and CDR2 FQNEAQ. The junction had 6 bases not matched to a gene; V was cut back by 5 bases and J by 3 bases. CDR3 bases: TGTGCCAGCAGCGCCCGGGACAGGGGGATCTACGAGCAGTACTTC. It specifies CASSARDRGIYEQYF.

The chain combines TRBV10-3 with TRBJ1-3, with 7 bases lining up with TRBD1. The germline gives CDR1 ENHRY, CDR2 SYGVKD. Unmatched junction bases numbered 13, after V lost 10 bases and J lost 7 bases. CDR3 length: 14 residues. The CDR3 DNA follows: TGTGCCACCGCCGGACAGGAGCGGTTCAACACCATATATTTT. This sequence encodes CATAGQERFNTIYF.

The rearrangement uses TRBV28 and TRBJ2-3, with D possibly being TRBD2 (7 bases). The CDR3 is made up of 16 amino acids. CDR1 is MDHEN, CDR2 SYDVKM, per germline. Trimming pared 8 bases from V and 2 bases from J, leaving 20 bases between. CDR3 sequence reads: CASSLGGGPPTDTQYF. DNA for the CDR3: TGTGCCAGCTCCTTAGGGGGGGGGCCACCCACAGATACGCAGTATTTT.

The chain links TRBV7-2 to TRBJ1-1; 7 bases are shared with TRBD1. In germline, CDR1 is SGHTA, CDR2 FQGNSA. V trimming: 6 bases; J trimming: 2 bases; junction bases outside the gene matches: 6. The CDR3 is made up of 14 amino acids. The CDR3 DNA follows: TGTGCCAGCAGATTCTCAGGGGGAAACACTGAAGCTTTCTTT. Its protein is CASRFSGGNTEAFF.

The rearrangement joins TRBV28 to TRBJ2-4; D is ambiguous. Germline V gene lookup returns CDR1 MDHEN and CDR2 SYDVKM. This CDR3 is built from 15 residues. The V and J ends lost 5 bases and 4 bases respectively, with 15 bases between them. In DNA form, the CDR3 reads TGTGCCAGCAGTACCTCCATCCGGGTTAAAAACATTCAGTACTTC. It translates to CASSTSIRVKNIQYF.

The chain's CDR3 is CASSVGLGGNTEAFF. CDR3 bases: TGTGCCAGCAGCGTAGGTTTAGGGGGGAACACTGAAGCTTTCTTT. This chain uses TRBV9 with TRBJ1-1, with D perhaps matching TRBD1 (6 bases). The ends were cut back, 0 bases at V and 1 base at J, with 10 bases in the middle. The CDR3 has 15 amino acids. Germline values: CDR1 SGDLS, CDR2 YYNGEE.

This clone turned up a few times. The rearrangement uses TRBV13 and TRBJ2-5; D gene uncertain. Gene TRBJ2-7 matches the end of the DNA better, so the J call may be wrong. The germline gives CDR1 PRHDT, CDR2 FYEKMQ (reference sequence). The CDR3 spans 12 residues. The DNA of the CDR3 is TGTGCCAGCAGCTTAGACCCCTACGAGCAGTACTTC. This sequence encodes CASSLDPYEQYF.

The V call is TRBV6-1, the J call TRBJ2-3, with 8 nucleotides matching TRBD1. Germline CDR1 is MNHNS and CDR2 is SASEGT. V lost 5 bases and J lost 15; bases outside the gene matches: 13. The CDR3 sequence is 13 residues long. The CDR3: CASSRLTGTGSYF. In DNA form, the CDR3 reads TGTGCCAGCAGTCGTCTGACCGGGACAGGAAGCTATTTT.

This chain connects TRBV11-2 to TRBJ2-7; the D is unclear. V was cut by 2 bases and J by 6 bases, with 11 bases left in between. This CDR3 is built from 13 residues. Germline CDR1 SGHAT, CDR2 FQNNGV. The CDR3 DNA reads TGTGCCAGCAGCTTATCCGTCCCCCGCGAGCAGTACTTC. Its translation is CASSLSVPREQYF. The full variable domain, with the rest looked up from reference TRBV11-2 and TRBJ2-7, is EAGVAQSPRYKIIEKRQSVAFWCNPISGHATLYWYQQILGQGPKLLIQFQNNGVVDDSQLPKDRFSAERLKGVDSTLKIQPAKLEDSAVYLCASSLSVPREQYFGPGTRLTVT.

CDR3 sequence: CASSTTGSSYEQYF. The CDR3 DNA sequence: TGTGCCAGCAGCACGACAGGGTCATCCTACGAGCAGTACTTC. This chain links TRBV7-9 with TRBJ2-7, with TRBD1 matching over 7 bases. Germline CDR1 and CDR2: SEHNR and FQNEAQ (reference sequence). CDR3 size: 14 residues. The trim removed 5 bases at V and 1 base at J, leaving 5 bases unmatched.

The J gene is TRBJ2-1, the V gene TRBV5-4; a weak D match, TRBD2 (5 bases). The CDR3 spans 13 residues. Germline loops: CDR1 SGHNT, CDR2 YYREEE (reference sequence). V gave up 3 bases and J gave up 7 bases, with 11 bases separating them. This CDR3 is CASSSTTRNEQFF. DNA of the CDR3: TGTGCCAGCAGCTCGACTACTCGAAATGAGCAGTTCTTC.